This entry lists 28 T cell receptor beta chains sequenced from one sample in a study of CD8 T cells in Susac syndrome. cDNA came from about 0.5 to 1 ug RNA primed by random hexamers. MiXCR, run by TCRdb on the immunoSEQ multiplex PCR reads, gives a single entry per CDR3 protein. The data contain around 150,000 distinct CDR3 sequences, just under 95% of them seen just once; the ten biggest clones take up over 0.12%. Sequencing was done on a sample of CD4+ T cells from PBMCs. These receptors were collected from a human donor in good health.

The CDR3 bases are TGTGCCAGCAGCGTAGGGGAACAGCGCACAGATACGCAGTATTTT. It translates to CASSVGEQRTDTQYF. The chain recombines TRBV9 with TRBJ2-3; D is unclear. Trimming left V 0 bases short and J 1 base short, with 9 bases between. Germline V gene sequence: CDR1 SGDLS, CDR2 YYNGEE. This CDR3 comprises 15 residues.

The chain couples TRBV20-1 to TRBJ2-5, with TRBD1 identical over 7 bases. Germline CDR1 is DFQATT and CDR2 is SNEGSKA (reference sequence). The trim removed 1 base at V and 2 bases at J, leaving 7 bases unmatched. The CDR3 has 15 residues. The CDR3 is CSARANRQGQETQYF. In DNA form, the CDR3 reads TGCAGTGCTAGAGCCAATCGACAGGGACAAGAGACCCAGTACTTC.

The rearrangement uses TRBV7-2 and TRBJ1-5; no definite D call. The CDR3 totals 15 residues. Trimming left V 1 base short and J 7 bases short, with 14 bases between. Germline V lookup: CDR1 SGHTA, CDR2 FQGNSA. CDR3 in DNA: TGTGCCAGCAGCTTAGGTATAAGGGAGGGCCAGCCCCAGCATTTT. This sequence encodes CASSLGIREGQPQHF.

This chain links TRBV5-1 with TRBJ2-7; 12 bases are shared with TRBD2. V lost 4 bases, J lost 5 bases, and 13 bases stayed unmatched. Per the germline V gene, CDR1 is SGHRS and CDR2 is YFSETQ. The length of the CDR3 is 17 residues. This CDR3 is CASSLGLAGPAGDEQYF. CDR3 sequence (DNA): TGCGCCAGCAGCCTGGGACTAGCGGGCCCCGCAGGAGACGAGCAGTACTTC.

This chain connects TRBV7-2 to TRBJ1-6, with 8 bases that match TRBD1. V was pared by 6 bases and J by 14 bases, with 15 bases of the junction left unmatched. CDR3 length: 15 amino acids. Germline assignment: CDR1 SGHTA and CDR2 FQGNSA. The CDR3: CASRSDRTGRLALHF. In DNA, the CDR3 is TGTGCCAGCAGGTCCGATCGGACAGGGAGGTTGGCCCTCCACTTT.

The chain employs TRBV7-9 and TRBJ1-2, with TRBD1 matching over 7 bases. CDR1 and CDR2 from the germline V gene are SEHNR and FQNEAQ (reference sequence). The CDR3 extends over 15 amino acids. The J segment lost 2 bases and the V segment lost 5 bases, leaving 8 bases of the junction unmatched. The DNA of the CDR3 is TGTGCCAGCAGCCAAAATTGGGACAGCAACTATGGCTACACCTTC. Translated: CASSQNWDSNYGYTF.

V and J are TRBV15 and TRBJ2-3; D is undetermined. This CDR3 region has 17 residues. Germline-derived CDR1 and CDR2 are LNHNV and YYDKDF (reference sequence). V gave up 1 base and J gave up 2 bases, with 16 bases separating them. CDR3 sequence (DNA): TGTGCCACCAGCAGAGTGTCCGGAAACGTCGACACAGATACGCAGTATTTT. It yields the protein CATSRVSGNVDTDTQYF.

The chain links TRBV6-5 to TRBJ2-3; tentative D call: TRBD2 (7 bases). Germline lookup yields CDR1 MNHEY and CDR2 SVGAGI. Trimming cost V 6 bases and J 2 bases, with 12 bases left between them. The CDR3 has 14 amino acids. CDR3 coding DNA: TGTGCCAGCAGAGGGGGGGTGAACACAGATACGCAGTATTTT. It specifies CASRGGVNTDTQYF.

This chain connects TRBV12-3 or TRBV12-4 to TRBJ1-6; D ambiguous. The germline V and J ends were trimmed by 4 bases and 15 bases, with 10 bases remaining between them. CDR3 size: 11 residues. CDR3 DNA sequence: TGTGCCAGCAGTTCGGTAGGGAGCCTCCACTTT. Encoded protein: CASSSVGSLHF.

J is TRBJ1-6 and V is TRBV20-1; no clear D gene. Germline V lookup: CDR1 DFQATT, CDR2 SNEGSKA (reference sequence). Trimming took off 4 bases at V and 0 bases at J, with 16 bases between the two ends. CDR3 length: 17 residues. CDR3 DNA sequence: TGCAGTGCTATCGGCAGCACACTTGGCTCCTATAATTCACCCCTCCACTTT. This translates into CSAIGSTLGSYNSPLHF.

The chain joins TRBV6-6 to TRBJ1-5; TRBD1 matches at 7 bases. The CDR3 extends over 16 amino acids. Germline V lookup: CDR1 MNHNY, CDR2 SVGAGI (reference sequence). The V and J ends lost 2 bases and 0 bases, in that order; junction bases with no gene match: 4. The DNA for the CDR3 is TGTGCCAGCAGTTACCAGACAGGGTATAGCAATCAGCCCCAGCATTTT. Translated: CASSYQTGYSNQPQHF.

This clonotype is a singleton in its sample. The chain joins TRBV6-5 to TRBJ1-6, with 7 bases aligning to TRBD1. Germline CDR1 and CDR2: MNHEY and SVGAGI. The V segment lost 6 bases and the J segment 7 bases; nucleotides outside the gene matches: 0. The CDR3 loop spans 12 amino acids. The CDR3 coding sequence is TGTGCCAGCAGGGGACAGAATTCACCCCTCCACTTT. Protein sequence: CASRGQNSPLHF.

The DNA for the CDR3 is TGTGCCAGCAGTGGCGGGACTAGCGCAGATACGCAGTATTTT. Translated: CASSGGTSADTQYF. This chain joins TRBV2 and TRBJ2-3; TRBD2 aligns across 10 bases. After removal of 4 bases from V and 4 bases from J, the junction contained 2 bases not matched to a gene. From germline, CDR1 is SNHLY and CDR2 FYNNEI. CDR3 length equals 14 residues.

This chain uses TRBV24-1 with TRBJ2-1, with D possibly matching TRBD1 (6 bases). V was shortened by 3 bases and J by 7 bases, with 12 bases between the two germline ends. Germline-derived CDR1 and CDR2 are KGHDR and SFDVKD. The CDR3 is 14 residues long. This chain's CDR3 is CATSDRTVSNEQFF. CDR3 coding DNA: TGTGCCACCAGTGATCGGACAGTGTCGAATGAGCAGTTCTTC.

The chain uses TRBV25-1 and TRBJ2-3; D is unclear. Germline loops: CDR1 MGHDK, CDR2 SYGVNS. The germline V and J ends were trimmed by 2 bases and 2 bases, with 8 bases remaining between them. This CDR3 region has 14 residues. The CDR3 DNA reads TGTGCCAGCAGTGAAGCGACATTCACAGATACGCAGTATTTT. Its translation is CASSEATFTDTQYF.

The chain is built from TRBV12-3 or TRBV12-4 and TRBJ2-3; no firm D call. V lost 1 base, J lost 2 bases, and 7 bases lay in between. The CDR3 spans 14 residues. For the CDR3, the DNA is TGTGCCAGCAGTTTAGTACTCACCACAGATACGCAGTATTTT. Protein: CASSLVLTTDTQYF.

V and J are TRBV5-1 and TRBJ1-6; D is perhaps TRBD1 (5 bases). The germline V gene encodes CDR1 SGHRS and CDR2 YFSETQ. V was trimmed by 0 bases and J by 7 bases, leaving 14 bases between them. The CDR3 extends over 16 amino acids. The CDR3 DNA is TGCGCCAGCAGCTTGGAGAGGGGCGCGGGGAATTCACCCCTCCACTTT. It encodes CASSLERGAGNSPLHF.

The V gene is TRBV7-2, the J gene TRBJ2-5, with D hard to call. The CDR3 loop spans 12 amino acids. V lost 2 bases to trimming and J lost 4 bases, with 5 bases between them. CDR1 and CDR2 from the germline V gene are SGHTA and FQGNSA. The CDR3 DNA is TGTGCCAGCAGCTTAAGACGAGAGACCCAGTACTTC. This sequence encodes CASSLRRETQYF.

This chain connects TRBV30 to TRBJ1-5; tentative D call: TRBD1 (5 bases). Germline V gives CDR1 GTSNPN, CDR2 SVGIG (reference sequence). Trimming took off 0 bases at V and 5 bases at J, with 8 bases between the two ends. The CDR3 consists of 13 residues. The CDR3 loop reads CAWSVQGYQPQHF. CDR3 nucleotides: TGTGCCTGGAGTGTGCAGGGTTATCAGCCCCAGCATTTT.

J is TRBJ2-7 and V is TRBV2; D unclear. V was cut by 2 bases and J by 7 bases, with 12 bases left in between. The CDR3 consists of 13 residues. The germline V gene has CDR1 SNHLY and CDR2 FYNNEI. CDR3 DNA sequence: TGTGCCAGCAGTGAACTGGGGTTAGGGGAGCAGTACTTC. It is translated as CASSELGLGEQYF.

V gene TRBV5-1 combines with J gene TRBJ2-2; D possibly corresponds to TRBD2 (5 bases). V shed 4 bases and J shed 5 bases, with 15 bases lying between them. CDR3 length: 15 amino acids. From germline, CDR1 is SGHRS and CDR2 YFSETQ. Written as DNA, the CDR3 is TGCGCCAGCAGCCTAACTAGTGGTGGGACCGGGGAGCTGTTTTTT. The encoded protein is CASSLTSGGTGELFF.

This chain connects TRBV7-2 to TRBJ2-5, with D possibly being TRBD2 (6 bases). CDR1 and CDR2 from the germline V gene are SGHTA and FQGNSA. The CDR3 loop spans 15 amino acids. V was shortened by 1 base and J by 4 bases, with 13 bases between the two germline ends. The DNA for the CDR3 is TGTGCCAGCAGCTTAGGACCGGGGGTGAGAGAGACCCAGTACTTC. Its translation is CASSLGPGVRETQYF. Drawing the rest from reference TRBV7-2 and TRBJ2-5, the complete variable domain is GAGVSQSPSNKVTEKGKDVELRCDPISGHTALYWYRQSLGQGLEFLIYFQGNSAPDKSGLPSDRFSAERTGGSVSTLTIQRTQQEDSAVYLCASSLGPGVRETQYFGPGTRLLVL.

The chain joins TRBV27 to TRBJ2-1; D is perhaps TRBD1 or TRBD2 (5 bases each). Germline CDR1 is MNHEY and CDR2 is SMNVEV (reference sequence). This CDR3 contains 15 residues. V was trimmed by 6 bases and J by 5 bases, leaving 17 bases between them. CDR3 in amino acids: CASSQYRDANNEQFF. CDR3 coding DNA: TGTGCCAGCAGCCAATATCGGGACGCAAACAATGAGCAGTTCTTC.

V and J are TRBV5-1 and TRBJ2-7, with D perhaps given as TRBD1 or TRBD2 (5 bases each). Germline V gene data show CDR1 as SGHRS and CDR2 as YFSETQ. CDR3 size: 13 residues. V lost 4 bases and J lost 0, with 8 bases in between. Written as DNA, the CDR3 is TGCGCCAGCAGCGAGGGGACCTCCTACGAGCAGTACTTC. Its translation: CASSEGTSYEQYF. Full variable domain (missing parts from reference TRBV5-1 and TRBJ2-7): KAGVTQTPRYLIKTRGQQVTLSCSPISGHRSVSWYQQTPGQGLQFLFEYFSETQRNKGNFPGRFSGRQFSNSRSEMNVSTLELGDSALYLCASSEGTSYEQYFGPGTRLTVT.

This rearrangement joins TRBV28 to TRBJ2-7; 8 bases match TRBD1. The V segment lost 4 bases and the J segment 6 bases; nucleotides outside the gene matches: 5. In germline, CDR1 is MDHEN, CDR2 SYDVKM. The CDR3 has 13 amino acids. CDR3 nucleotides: TGTGCCAGCAGTTCCGGACAGGGCGGCGAGCAGTACTTC. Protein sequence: CASSSGQGGEQYF.

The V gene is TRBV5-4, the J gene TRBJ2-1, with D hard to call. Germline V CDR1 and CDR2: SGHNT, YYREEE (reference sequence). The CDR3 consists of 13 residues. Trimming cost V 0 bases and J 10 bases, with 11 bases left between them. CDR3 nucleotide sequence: TGTGCCAGCAGCTTGGACGACCCCGGAGAGCAGTTCTTC. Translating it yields CASSLDDPGEQFF.

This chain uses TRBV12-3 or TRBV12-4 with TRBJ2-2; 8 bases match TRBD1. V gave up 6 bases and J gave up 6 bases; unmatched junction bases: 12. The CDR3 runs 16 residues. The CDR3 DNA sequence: TGTGCCAGCAGCCTGGGGTCAGGGGGCCGGGCCGGGGAGCTGTTTTTT. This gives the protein CASSLGSGGRAGELFF.

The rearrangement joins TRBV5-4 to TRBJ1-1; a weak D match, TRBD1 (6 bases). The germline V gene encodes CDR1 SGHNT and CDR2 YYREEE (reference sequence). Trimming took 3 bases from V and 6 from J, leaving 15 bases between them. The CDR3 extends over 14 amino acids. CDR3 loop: CASSSGENRAEAFF. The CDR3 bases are TGTGCCAGCAGCTCAGGGGAGAATAGGGCTGAAGCTTTCTTT.